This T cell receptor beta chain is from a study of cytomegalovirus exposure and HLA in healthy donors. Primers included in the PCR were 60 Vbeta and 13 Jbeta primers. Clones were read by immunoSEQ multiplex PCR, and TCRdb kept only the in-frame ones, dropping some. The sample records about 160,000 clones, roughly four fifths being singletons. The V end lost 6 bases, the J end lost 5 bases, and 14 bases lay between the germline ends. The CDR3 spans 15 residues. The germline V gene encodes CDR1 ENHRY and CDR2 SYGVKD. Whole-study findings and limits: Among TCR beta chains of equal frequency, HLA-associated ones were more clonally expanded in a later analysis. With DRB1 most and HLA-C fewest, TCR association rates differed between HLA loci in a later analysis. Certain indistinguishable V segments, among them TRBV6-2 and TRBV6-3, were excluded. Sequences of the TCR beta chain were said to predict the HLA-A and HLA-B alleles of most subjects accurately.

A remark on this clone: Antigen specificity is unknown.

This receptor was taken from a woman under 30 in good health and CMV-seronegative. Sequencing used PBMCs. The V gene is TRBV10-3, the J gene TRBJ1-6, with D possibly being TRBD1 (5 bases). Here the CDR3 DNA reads TGTGCCATCAGGCCCCTTCTGACAGATAATTCACCCCTCCACTTT. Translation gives CAIRPLLTDNSPLHF.